The T cell receptor (beta chain) under discussion was sequenced for a study of T cells in Graves' hyperthyroidism and ophthalmopathy. Amplified TCR beta CDR3 regions came from RNA transcripts. A set of HTBI primers served as the primers for a first-round RT-PCR of the TCR CDR3. A single record per CDR3 protein comes from TCRdb applying MiXCR to the multiplex PCR reads. The sample includes some 760,000 distinct CDR3 sequences, approximately 14% of them seen just once. There are 12 residues in the CDR3. With V trimmed by 2 bases and J by 9 bases, 1 base remained unmatched. The germline V gene has CDR1 SGDLS and CDR2 YYNGEE. This clonotype was seen more than once but under ten times. Stable Graves' hyperthyroidism meant no ophthalmopathy progression within 18 months.

The clonotype was recovered from a woman aged 18-29 years with Graves' hyperthyroidism. The V call is TRBV9, the J call TRBJ2-2, with TRBD1 matching 7 bases. Sequencing was done on a sample of blood. Here the CDR3 reads CASSVTGRELFF. CDR3 bases: TGTGCCAGCAGCGTGACAGGGCGGGAGCTGTTTTTT.